Following are 19 T cell receptor beta chains from one sample sequenced in a study of T cells in Graves' hyperthyroidism and ophthalmopathy (dated by TCRdb to the late 2010s). Libraries came from multiplex PCR. The listed sequencing device is Illumina HiSeq 2000. Amplification of TCR beta CDR3 regions was carried out from RNA transcripts. The first round of RT-PCR for the TCR CDR3 was performed with the HTBI primer set and the Qiagen OneStep RT-PCR kit. TCRdb reprocessing: public reads trimmed at Q25 with fastp, clones called with MiXCR, in-frame beta chains kept. One record per CDR3 amino acid sequence lists the most common genes and DNA. Across this sample there are around 600,000 distinct CDR3 sequences, with about 14% seen only once. The ten largest clones represent more than 6% of the sample. Material for sequencing was blood. The receptors come from a woman between 18 and 30 years old with Graves' ophthalmopathy.

This clonotype was picked up many times. V is TRBV2 and J is TRBJ2-3; possible D gene TRBD1, 5 bases. Germline V lookup: CDR1 SNHLY, CDR2 FYNNEI. The CDR3 sequence is 14 residues long. Trimming removed 4 bases from V and 4 bases from J, with 12 bases in between. The CDR3 is CASSAGLVADTQYF. The CDR3 coding sequence is TGTGCCAGCAGTGCAGGGCTTGTAGCAGATACGCAGTATTTT.

The table lists this clonotype with many counts. The V and J genes are TRBV29-1 and TRBJ1-2; D is ambiguous. Deletions cut 7 bases from V and 8 bases from J, with 17 bases between. Germline V gene sequence: CDR1 SQVTM, CDR2 ANQGSEA. This CDR3 is 12 amino acids long. The CDR3 sequence is CSGVTGELGYTF. CDR3 sequence (DNA): TGCAGCGGTGTGACCGGTGAACTAGGCTACACCTTC.

The rearrangement links TRBV7-9 to TRBJ2-7; D is uncertain. V was shortened by 5 bases and J by 5 bases, with 13 bases between the two germline ends. Germline CDR1 and CDR2: SEHNR and FQNEAQ (reference sequence). The CDR3 consists of 13 residues. CDR3 protein: CASSPDPADEQYF. The CDR3 coding sequence is TGTGCCAGCAGCCCGGACCCTGCGGACGAGCAGTACTTC.

This clonotype has a count of ten or more. This rearrangement joins TRBV30 to TRBJ1-4, with D possibly matching TRBD1 (5 bases). CDR1 is GTSNPN, CDR2 SVGIG, per germline (reference sequence). The ends were cut back, 1 base at V and 4 bases at J, with 10 bases in the middle. The CDR3 spans 14 residues. The CDR3 coding sequence is TGTGCCTGGAGTGGGGCGGGGCTTAATGAAAAACTGTTTTTT. This translates into CAWSGAGLNEKLFF.

This clonotype showed up many times. The chain is built from TRBV6-4 and TRBJ1-1; D gene unclear. This CDR3 comprises 15 residues. V dropped 3 bases and J dropped 0 bases, with 11 bases sitting between them. CDR1 and CDR2 from the germline V gene are MRHNA and SNTAGT. The CDR3 region has the DNA TGTGCCAGCAGTGAGTCCGGCTTCATGAACACTGAAGCTTTCTTT. Its protein product is CASSESGFMNTEAFF.

This clonotype has a handful of counts. The DNA of the CDR3 is TGTGCCATCCTACAGGGGGCGTTGGCGGGAGGAGGAACAGATACGCAGTATTTT. Translating it yields CAILQGALAGGGTDTQYF. V and J are TRBV12-3 or TRBV12-4 and TRBJ2-3; the D gene is possibly TRBD1 (9 bases). Trimming removed 10 bases at V and 3 bases at J, with 29 bases between. This CDR3 has 18 residues.

This clonotype was counted ten times or more. The rearrangement links TRBV29-1 to TRBJ2-5; 13 bases map to TRBD2. CDR3 size: 14 residues. CDR1 and CDR2 from the germline V gene are SQVTM and ANQGSEA. J was trimmed by 5 bases and V by 3 bases; bases with no gene match: 3. CDR3 sequence reads: CSVDGLAGVETQYF. DNA of the CDR3: TGCAGCGTTGACGGACTAGCGGGAGTTGAGACCCAGTACTTC.

This clonotype was recorded many times. Germline is not matched at one junction end, which may reflect a read error. V usage is TRBV20-1 and J usage is TRBJ2-3; TRBD1 or TRBD2 may be the D gene (5 bases each). The CDR3 spans 14 residues. Germline-derived CDR1 and CDR2 are DFQATT and SNEGSKA (reference sequence). CDR3 sequence (DNA): TGCAGTGCAAGAGTGTTGGGGACCACAGATACGCAGTATTTT. It codes for CSARVLGTTDTQYF.

This clonotype appeared a few times. The chain carries TRBV5-4 and TRBJ2-3; 7 bases line up with TRBD1. Germline CDR1 SGHNT, CDR2 YYREEE (reference sequence). The CDR3 has 15 amino acids. With 2 bases clipped from V and 0 bases from J, the junction kept 3 bases outside the gene matches. CDR3 in amino acids: CASSLPGGSTDTQYF. The CDR3, as DNA: TGTGCCAGCAGCTTACCAGGGGGTAGCACAGATACGCAGTATTTT.

In its sample, this clonotype was seen many times. The chain couples TRBV7-3 to TRBJ2-2; TRBD1 matches 8 bases. This CDR3 region has 16 residues. The junction had 5 bases not matched to a gene; V was cut back by 4 bases and J by 1 base. Germline-derived CDR1 and CDR2 are SGHTA and FQGTGA. The CDR3 here is CASSSLRGRNTGELFF. The CDR3 DNA follows: TGTGCCAGCAGCTCCCTCAGGGGGCGGAACACCGGGGAGCTGTTTTTT.

The sample holds many counts of this clonotype. The chain recombines TRBV2 with TRBJ1-5; D possibly corresponds to TRBD1 (5 bases). The CDR3 totals 16 residues. In germline, CDR1 is SNHLY, CDR2 FYNNEI. The germline V and J ends were trimmed by 7 bases and 4 bases, with 20 bases remaining between them. This chain's CDR3 is CASTEGRGGGNQPQHF. CDR3 sequence (DNA): TGTGCCAGCACCGAGGGGAGGGGAGGAGGAAATCAGCCCCAGCATTTT.

This clonotype was recorded at least ten times. This chain connects TRBV7-8 to TRBJ1-2; TRBD1 might be the D (5 bases). CDR3 length equals 14 residues. From germline, CDR1 is SGHVS and CDR2 FQNEAQ. V shed 5 bases and J shed 6 bases, with 16 bases lying between them. The DNA of the CDR3 is TGTGCCAGCAGCCTAGACACATTCAGGGATGGCTACACCTTC. Its protein is CASSLDTFRDGYTF.

This clonotype has ten or more counts. In DNA form, the CDR3 reads TGTGCCAGCAGCTCATACCTACCTACACTAGCGGGATACAATGAGCAGTTCTTC. Translated: CASSSYLPTLAGYNEQFF. The genes are TRBV7-8 and TRBJ2-1; TRBD2 aligns across 10 bases. V shed 4 bases, J shed 4 bases, and the junction held 13 bases outside the gene matches. The CDR3 has 18 residues. The germline gives CDR1 SGHVS, CDR2 FQNEAQ. Filled out from reference TRBV7-8 and TRBJ2-1, the complete variable domain reads GAGVSQSPRYKVAKRGQDVALRCDPISGHVSLFWYQQALGQGPEFLTYFQNEAQLDKSGLPSDRFFAERPEGSVSTLKIQRTQQEDSAVYLCASSSYLPTLAGYNEQFFGPGTRLTVL.

This clonotype was observed at least ten times. J is TRBJ2-7 and V is TRBV12-3 or TRBV12-4; no clear D gene. The CDR3 is 15 amino acids. The V and J ends lost 8 bases and 2 bases respectively, with 19 bases between them. The CDR3 sequence: CASAKLGTATYEQYF. The CDR3 region has the DNA TGTGCCAGCGCCAAACTCGGAACAGCTACCTACGAGCAGTACTTC.

There are many counts of this clonotype. The rearrangement uses TRBV12-3 or TRBV12-4 and TRBJ2-2; 10 nucleotides agree with TRBD1. The CDR3 loop spans 19 amino acids. The trim removed 4 bases at V and 4 bases at J, leaving 15 bases unmatched. CDR3 coding DNA: TGTGCCAGCAGTTCCCGGGACAGGGGATTTGGGTTGGGCACCGGGGAGCTGTTTTTT. Translated, it gives CASSSRDRGFGLGTGELFF.

The chain links TRBV12-3 or TRBV12-4 to TRBJ1-1; D is unclear. Trimming took 4 bases from V and 3 from J, leaving 12 bases between them. CDR3 length: 14 amino acids. The CDR3: CASSWQPMDTEAFF. The DNA of the CDR3 is TGTGCCAGCAGTTGGCAGCCCATGGACACTGAAGCTTTCTTT.

Ten or more counts support this clonotype. The chain recombines TRBV7-2 with TRBJ2-2, with 11 bases fitting TRBD2. The CDR3 covers 20 residues. Trimming cost V 0 bases and J 6 bases; bases outside gene matches: 15. CDR1 is SGHTA and CDR2 is FQGNSA in the germline V gene. The CDR3 bases are TGTGCCAGCAGCTTAGCCGTCTCCTTAGCGGGAGGGCCTTTCTCCGGGGAGCTGTTTTTT. It encodes CASSLAVSLAGGPFSGELFF.

The chain uses TRBV10-3 and TRBJ2-3, with TRBD1 identical over 9 bases. The length of the CDR3 is 14 residues. Germline V gene data show CDR1 as ENHRY and CDR2 as SYGVKD. With V trimmed by 8 bases and J by 6 bases, 9 bases remained unmatched. The CDR3: CAIRRETGGDTQYF. CDR3 coding DNA: TGTGCCATCCGGAGGGAGACAGGGGGGGATACGCAGTATTTT.

This clonotype came up many times. The V gene is TRBV7-2, the J gene TRBJ2-5; D might be TRBD1 (6 bases). Germline values: CDR1 SGHTA, CDR2 FQGNSA. The CDR3 loop spans 14 amino acids. The V gene lost 3 bases and the J gene lost 5 bases, with 13 bases spanning the gap. The CDR3 DNA follows: TGTGCCAGCAGCTTGTCAGTTAGGGGGGAGACCCAGTACTTC. It codes for CASSLSVRGETQYF.